The subject of this entry is one TCR beta chain. The antigen is unknown. This sample is drawn from a study of human T cells and chemical hapten exposure. Background on the study: TCR yield per sample varied, mainly due to pooled library volumes. Points from the study as a whole: Expanded TCRs were compared with controls, and the expanded TCRs formed significantly more large CDR3 similarity clusters.

Time point: patch test 2, 6 weeks after DPC sensitization. Treatment of the sample: therapeutic diphenylcyclopropenone sensitization with weekly scalp DPC. Drawing of blood took place ahead of applying each patch test. TCRdb itself ran the RACE reads through MiXCR, one entry per CDR3 protein. The sample consists of approximately 350,000 distinct CDR3 sequences, roughly 6.3% of them appearing once. This specimen was whole blood, taken in connection with sensitization to the hapten diphenylcyclopropenone (DPC). This TCR came from a woman aged 18-30 years with alopecia areata. Some clones in this sample may be carry-over from other donors' samples.

CDR3 sequence: CASSRGGALHEQYF. The CDR3 nucleotides are TGTGCCAGCAGCCGCGGGGGGGCCCTGCACGAGCAGTACTTC. V gene TRBV6-2 or TRBV6-3 combines with J gene TRBJ2-7; 9 bases are a match to TRBD2. Germline CDR1 reads MNHEY; CDR2 reads SVGEGT. This CDR3 has 14 amino acids. After removal of 6 bases from V and 5 bases from J, the junction contained 8 bases not matched to a gene.